This passage covers 20 T cell receptor beta chains from one sample sequenced in a study of blood T cell repertoires in COVID-19. Libraries were prepared by immunoSEQ multiplex PCR; TCRdb keeps only in-frame clonotypes and omits some of them. The repertoire holds 300,000 to 400,000 clones, with 87% as singletons. Sequences were obtained from peripheral blood. These receptors were obtained from a woman aged 50 to 65 with COVID-19, enrolled during active disease.

The chain recombines TRBV27 with TRBJ2-7, with a weak D call TRBD2 (8 bases). The V end lost 0 bases, the J end lost 6 bases, and 18 bases lay between the germline ends. In germline, CDR1 is MNHEY, CDR2 SMNVEV (reference sequence). The CDR3 length is 16 residues. The CDR3 spells CASSLSGGGGNSEQYF. CDR3 nucleotide sequence: TGTGCCAGCAGTTTATCAGGGGGCGGGGGGAATAGCGAGCAGTACTTC.

This chain uses TRBV5-1 with TRBJ2-5; 11 positions agree with TRBD2. The CDR3 length is 15 residues. Germline V CDR1 and CDR2: SGHRS, YFSETQ. V shed 2 bases, J shed 5 bases, and the junction held 5 bases outside the gene matches. CDR3 nucleotides: TGCGCCAGCAGCTTTAGCGGGAGGGCCGAGGAGACCCAGTACTTC. It codes for CASSFSGRAEETQYF. Together with reference TRBV5-1 and TRBJ2-5, the CDR3 gives the full variable domain: KAGVTQTPRYLIKTRGQQVTLSCSPISGHRSVSWYQQTPGQGLQFLFEYFSETQRNKGNFPGRFSGRQFSNSRSEMNVSTLELGDSALYLCASSFSGRAEETQYFGPGTRLLVL.

J is TRBJ2-7 and V is TRBV6-5; 8 nucleotides align to TRBD2. The CDR3 runs 14 residues. The trim removed 6 bases at V and 2 bases at J, leaving 6 bases unmatched. Germline V CDR1 and CDR2: MNHEY, SVGAGI. CDR3 sequence reads: CASRLAGPTYEQYF. CDR3 nucleotide sequence: TGTGCCAGCAGGTTAGCGGGACCCACCTACGAGCAGTACTTC.

The gene calls are TRBV5-6 and TRBJ1-4; 10 bases map to TRBD1. CDR1 and CDR2 from the germline V gene are SGHDT and YYEEEE. This CDR3 comprises 17 residues. The V and J ends lost 4 bases and 1 base, in that order; junction bases with no gene match: 7. This chain's CDR3 is CASSPLGQGVTNEKLFF. CDR3 bases: TGTGCCAGCAGCCCGCTTGGACAGGGGGTAACTAATGAAAAACTGTTTTTT.

This clone has only one observation. The CDR3 coding sequence is TGCAGCTTGTTAGGAGGGGCAGATACGCAGTATTTT. Translated: CSLLGGADTQYF. The chain has TRBV29-1 and TRBJ2-3; D may be TRBD2 (6 bases). Germline V lookup: CDR1 SQVTM, CDR2 ANQGSEA. The CDR3 spans 12 residues. Deletions cut 8 bases from V and 4 bases from J, with 13 bases between.

The chain combines TRBV6-5 with TRBJ1-2; D gene ambiguous. The CDR3 spans 14 residues. Trimming shortened V by 0 bases and J by 4 bases, and 9 bases separated the two germline ends. The germline CDR1 and CDR2 sequences are MNHEY and SVGAGI. CDR3 sequence (DNA): TGTGCCAGCAGTTACTCCTCACAGCCCTATGGCTACACCTTC. Translation gives CASSYSSQPYGYTF.

The chain couples TRBV6-6 to TRBJ1-6; 9 nucleotides align to TRBD1. The CDR3 covers 14 residues. Germline V gives CDR1 MNHNY, CDR2 SVGAGI (reference sequence). J gave up 13 bases and V 4 bases, and 8 bases lay outside the gene matches. CDR3 sequence reads: CASSSPGQGRPLHF. The CDR3 nucleotides are TGTGCCAGCAGTTCACCGGGACAGGGTAGGCCCCTCCACTTT.

The chain carries TRBV27 and TRBJ2-2, with TRBD2 as a possible D gene (6 bases). The CDR3 extends over 15 amino acids. Germline CDR1 and CDR2: MNHEY and SMNVEV (reference sequence). V lost 3 bases to trimming and J lost 7 bases, with 15 bases between them. The CDR3 region is CASSFGGSVYGELFF. In DNA, the CDR3 is TGTGCCAGCAGTTTCGGAGGGAGCGTATACGGGGAGCTGTTTTTT.

J is TRBJ2-1 and V is TRBV4-2; the match to TRBD2 covers 14 bases. Germline trimming cut 6 bases from V and 8 bases from J; bases unmatched to any gene: 6. Germline loops: CDR1 LGHNA, CDR2 YNFKEQ. This CDR3 is built from 15 residues. DNA for the CDR3: TGTGCCAGCAGTCAGGGGACTAGCGGGAGTGATGAGCAGTTCTTC. Amino acid sequence: CASSQGTSGSDEQFF.

The chain employs TRBV28 and TRBJ2-5; TRBD1 agrees at 9 bases. The CDR3 sequence is 18 residues long. V shed 5 bases, J shed 4 bases, and the junction held 17 bases outside the gene matches. CDR1 is MDHEN, CDR2 SYDVKM, per germline. The CDR3 DNA follows: TGTGCCAGCAGTAACGATTTTAGGGACAGGGTGTTAGGAGAGACCCAGTACTTC. Its translation is CASSNDFRDRVLGETQYF.

This rearrangement joins TRBV6-6 to TRBJ1-1; possible D gene TRBD1, 5 bases. The CDR3 extends over 15 amino acids. The germline CDR1 and CDR2 sequences are MNHNY and SVGAGI (reference sequence). Trimming stripped 2 bases from V and 3 bases from J, with 13 bases between. CDR3 nucleotides: TGTGCCAGCAGTTACCCTCGCGCGGGGGACACTGAAGCTTTCTTT. It encodes CASSYPRAGDTEAFF.

The chain joins TRBV2 to TRBJ2-2; 10 nucleotides align to TRBD1. CDR3 size: 17 residues. J was trimmed by 0 bases and V by 8 bases; bases with no gene match: 9. Looked up from germline, CDR1 is SNHLY and CDR2 is FYNNEI. In nucleotides, the CDR3 is TGTGCCAGCGGGCGGACAGGGGGAAGGTCGAACACCGGGGAGCTGTTTTTT. Protein sequence: CASGRTGGRSNTGELFF.

The chain has TRBV23-1 and TRBJ2-4, with 10 bases identical to TRBD1. TRBV23-1 is designated an ORF whose function remains uncertain. Germline trimming cut 1 base from V and 2 bases from J; bases unmatched to any gene: 14. The CDR3 runs 20 residues. Here the CDR3 DNA reads TGCGCCAGCAGTCAATTTAATGGGACAGGGGATTTCTCGCCCAAAAACATTCAGTACTTC. Amino acid sequence: CASSQFNGTGDFSPKNIQYF.

The V call is TRBV29-1, the J call TRBJ2-7, with TRBD1 matching 8 bases. The trim removed 3 bases at V and 2 bases at J, leaving 3 bases unmatched. Germline V gives CDR1 SQVTM, CDR2 ANQGSEA. The length of the CDR3 is 13 residues. The CDR3 DNA reads as TGCAGCGTTGAGGGACAGGCGACCTACGAGCAGTACTTC. Residues: CSVEGQATYEQYF.

The chain joins TRBV7-8 to TRBJ2-1, with D unresolved. V was trimmed by 5 bases and J by 5 bases, leaving 10 bases between them. Germline CDR1 reads SGHVS; CDR2 reads FQNEAQ. CDR3 length: 13 residues. CDR3 in amino acids: CASSQRPNNEQFF. The CDR3 DNA reads as TGTGCCAGCAGCCAGCGACCAAACAATGAGCAGTTCTTC.

The rearrangement links TRBV4-1 to TRBJ1-5; perhaps TRBD1 as D (6 bases). The V gene's germline CDR1 is MGHRA and CDR2 YSYEKL. This CDR3 has 19 amino acids. Trimming shortened V by 3 bases and J by 0 bases, and 21 bases separated the two germline ends. This CDR3 is CASSQQGDRTRNSNQPQHF. The CDR3 DNA follows: TGCGCCAGCAGCCAGCAAGGAGACAGGACCCGAAATAGCAATCAGCCCCAGCATTTT.

The chain links TRBV6-6 to TRBJ2-3; D remains unclear. The length of the CDR3 is 13 residues. Per germline, CDR1 MNHNY and CDR2 SVGAGI (reference sequence). Deletions cut 4 bases from V and 6 bases from J, with 11 bases between. The CDR3 DNA reads TGTGCCAGCAGTTTCCTCGACGGGGATACGCAGTATTTT. Translated, it gives CASSFLDGDTQYF.

The chain recombines TRBV4-2 with TRBJ1-2; TRBD1 matches 8 bases. Germline CDR1 reads LGHNA; CDR2 reads YNFKEQ. CDR3 length equals 17 residues. V shed 0 bases and J 2 bases; nucleotides not matched to a gene: 8. CDR3 bases: TGTGCCAGCAGCCAAGATCAGGGGACAGGCCGAAACTATGGCTACACCTTC. This gives the protein CASSQDQGTGRNYGYTF.

This clone was counted a few times. The chain uses TRBV3-1 (or the pseudogene TRBV3-2) and TRBJ1-1, with D hard to call. CDR3 size: 11 residues. Deletions cut 6 bases from V and 8 bases from J, with 10 bases between. Germline CDR1 and CDR2: LGHDT and YNNKEL (reference sequence). The CDR3 sequence is CASSQPGEAFF. In DNA, the CDR3 is TGTGCCAGCAGTCAGCCGGGGGAAGCTTTCTTT.

The rearrangement joins TRBV27 to TRBJ1-1; no clear D gene. The CDR3 covers 17 residues. Trimming pared 5 bases from V and 3 bases from J, leaving 22 bases between. Germline V gene lookup returns CDR1 MNHEY and CDR2 SMNVEV (reference sequence). CDR3 nucleotide sequence: TGTGCCAGCAGTCCACCCCCCCGTACGGGATTGGACACTGAAGCTTTCTTT. It translates to CASSPPPRTGLDTEAFF.